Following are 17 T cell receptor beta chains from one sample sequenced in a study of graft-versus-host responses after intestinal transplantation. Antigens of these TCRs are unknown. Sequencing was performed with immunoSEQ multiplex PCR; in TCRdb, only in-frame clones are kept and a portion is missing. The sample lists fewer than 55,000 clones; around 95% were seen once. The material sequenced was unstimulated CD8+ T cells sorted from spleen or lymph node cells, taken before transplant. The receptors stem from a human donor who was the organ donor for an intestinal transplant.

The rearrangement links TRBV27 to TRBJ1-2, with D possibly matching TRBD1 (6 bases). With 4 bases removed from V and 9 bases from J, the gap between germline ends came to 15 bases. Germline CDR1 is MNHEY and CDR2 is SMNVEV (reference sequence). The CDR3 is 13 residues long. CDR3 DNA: TGTGCCAGCAGTTCTGGTACAGGGTTAAGCTACACCTTC. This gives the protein CASSSGTGLSYTF.

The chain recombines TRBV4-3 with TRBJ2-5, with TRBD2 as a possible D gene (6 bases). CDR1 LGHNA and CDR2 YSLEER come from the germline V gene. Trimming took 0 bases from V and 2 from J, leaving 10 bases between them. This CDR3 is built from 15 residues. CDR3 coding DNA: TGCGCCAGCAGCCAAGAATCAGGGACTCAAGAGACCCAGTACTTC. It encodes CASSQESGTQETQYF.

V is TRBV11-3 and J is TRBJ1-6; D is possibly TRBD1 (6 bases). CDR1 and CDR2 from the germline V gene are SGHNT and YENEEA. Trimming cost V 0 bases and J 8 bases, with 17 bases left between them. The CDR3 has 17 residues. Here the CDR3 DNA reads TGTGCCAGCAGCTTAGATCGCTCGGACAGTTTGGATTCACCCCTCCACTTT. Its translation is CASSLDRSDSLDSPLHF.

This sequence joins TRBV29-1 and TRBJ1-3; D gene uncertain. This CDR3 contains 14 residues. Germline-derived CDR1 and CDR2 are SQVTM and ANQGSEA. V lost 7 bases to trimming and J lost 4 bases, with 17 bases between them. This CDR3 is CSATGLGLGNTIYF. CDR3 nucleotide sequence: TGCAGCGCGACCGGTTTGGGCCTCGGAAACACCATATATTTT.

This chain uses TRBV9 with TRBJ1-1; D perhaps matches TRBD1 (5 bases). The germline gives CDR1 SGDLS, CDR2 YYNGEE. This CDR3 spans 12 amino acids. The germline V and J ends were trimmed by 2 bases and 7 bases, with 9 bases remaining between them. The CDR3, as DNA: TGTGCCAGCAGCGTGGGGACGGGTGAAGCTTTCTTT. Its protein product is CASSVGTGEAFF. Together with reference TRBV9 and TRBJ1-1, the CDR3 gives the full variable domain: DSGVTQTPKHLITATGQRVTLRCSPRSGDLSVYWYQQSLDQGLQFLIQYYNGEERAKGNILERFSAQQFPDLHSELNLSSLELGDSALYFCASSVGTGEAFFGQGTRLTVV.

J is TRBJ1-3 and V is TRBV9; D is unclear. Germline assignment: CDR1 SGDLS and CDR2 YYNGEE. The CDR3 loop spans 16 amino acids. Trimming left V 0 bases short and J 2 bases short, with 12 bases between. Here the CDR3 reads CASSVEEGYAGNTIYF. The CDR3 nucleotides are TGTGCCAGCAGCGTAGAGGAAGGGTACGCTGGAAACACCATATATTTT.

The CDR3 bases are TGTGCCAGCAGTGACAAGAAAAGTGGGGGGGACACTGAAGCTTTCTTT. It encodes CASSDKKSGGDTEAFF. The V gene is TRBV2, the J gene TRBJ1-1; the D gene is possibly TRBD1 (5 bases). Trimming pared 3 bases from V and 3 bases from J, leaving 17 bases between. The germline CDR1 and CDR2 sequences are SNHLY and FYNNEI. CDR3 length: 16 residues. Based on the CDR3 plus reference TRBV2 and TRBJ1-1, the full variable domain is EPEVTQTPSHQVTQMGQEVILRCVPISNHLYFYWYRQILGQKVEFLVSFYNNEISEKSEIFDDQFSVERPDGSNFTLKIRSTKLEDSAMYFCASSDKKSGGDTEAFFGQGTRLTVV.

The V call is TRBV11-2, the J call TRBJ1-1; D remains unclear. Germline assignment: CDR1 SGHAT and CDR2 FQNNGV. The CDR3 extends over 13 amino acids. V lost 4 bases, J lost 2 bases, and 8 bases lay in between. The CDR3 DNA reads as TGTGCCAGCAGCTCGTCCCCCAACACTGAAGCTTTCTTT. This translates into CASSSSPNTEAFF.

CDR3 sequence: CASSDRSPGMLGANVLTF. The CDR3 nucleotides read TGTGCCAGCAGTGATCGGAGCCCAGGGATGCTAGGGGCCAACGTCCTGACTTTC. The chain employs TRBV2 and TRBJ2-6, with D possibly TRBD1 on 5 matching bases. CDR3 length equals 18 residues. With 3 bases removed from V and 4 bases from J, the gap between germline ends came to 19 bases. Per germline, CDR1 SNHLY and CDR2 FYNNEI.

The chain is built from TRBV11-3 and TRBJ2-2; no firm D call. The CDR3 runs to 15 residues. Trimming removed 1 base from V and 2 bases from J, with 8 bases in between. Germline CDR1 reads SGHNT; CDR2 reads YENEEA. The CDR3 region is CASSLALYNTGELFF. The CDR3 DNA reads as TGTGCCAGCAGCTTAGCCCTTTACAACACCGGGGAGCTGTTTTTT.

CDR3 loop: CAWGGADGFF. CDR3 bases: TGTGCCTGGGGGGGCGCTGATGGTTTCTTT. V is TRBV30 and J is TRBJ1-1; maybe TRBD1 (6 bases). Germline CDR1 GTSNPN, CDR2 SVGIG (reference sequence). The V gene lost 5 bases and the J gene lost 13 bases, with 14 bases spanning the gap. There are 10 residues in the CDR3.

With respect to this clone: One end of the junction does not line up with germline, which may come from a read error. CDR3 protein: CAGSFGQGGPYEQYF. The CDR3, as DNA: TGTGCCGGCAGCTTCGGACAGGGGGGTCCCTACGAGCAGTACTTC. The gene calls are TRBV11-1 and TRBJ2-7, with TRBD1 identical over 10 bases. The CDR3 sequence is 15 residues long. In germline, CDR1 is SGHAT, CDR2 FQDESV (reference sequence).

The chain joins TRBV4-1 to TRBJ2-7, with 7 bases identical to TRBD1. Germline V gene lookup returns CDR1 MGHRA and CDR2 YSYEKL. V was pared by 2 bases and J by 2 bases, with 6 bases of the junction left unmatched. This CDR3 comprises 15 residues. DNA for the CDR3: TGCGCCAGCAGCCAACCACAGGGGTCTACCTACGAGCAGTACTTC. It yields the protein CASSQPQGSTYEQYF.

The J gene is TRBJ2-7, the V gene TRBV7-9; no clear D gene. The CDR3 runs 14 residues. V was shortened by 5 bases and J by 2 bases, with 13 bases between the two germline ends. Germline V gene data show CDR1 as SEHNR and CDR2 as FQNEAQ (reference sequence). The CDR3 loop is CASSTYPAAYEQYF. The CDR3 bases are TGTGCCAGCAGCACTTACCCGGCAGCCTACGAGCAGTACTTC.

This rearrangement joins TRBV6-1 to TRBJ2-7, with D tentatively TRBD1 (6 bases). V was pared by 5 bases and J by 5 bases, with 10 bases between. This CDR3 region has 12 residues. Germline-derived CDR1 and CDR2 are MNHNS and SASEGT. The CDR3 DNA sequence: TGTGCCAGCAGTATTTGGACAGACGAGCAGTACTTC. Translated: CASSIWTDEQYF.

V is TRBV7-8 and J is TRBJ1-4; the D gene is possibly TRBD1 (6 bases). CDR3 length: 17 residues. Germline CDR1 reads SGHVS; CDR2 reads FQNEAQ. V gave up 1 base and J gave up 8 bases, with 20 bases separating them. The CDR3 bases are TGTGCCAGCAGCTTAGTACCGGCAGGGGATTTTGGAGAAAAACTGTTTTTT. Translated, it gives CASSLVPAGDFGEKLFF.

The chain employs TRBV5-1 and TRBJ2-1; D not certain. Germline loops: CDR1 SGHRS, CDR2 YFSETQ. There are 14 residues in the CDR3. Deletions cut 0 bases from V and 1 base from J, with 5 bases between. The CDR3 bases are TGCGCCAGCAGCTTGGGCGAGTCCTACAATGAGCAGTTCTTC. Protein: CASSLGESYNEQFF.